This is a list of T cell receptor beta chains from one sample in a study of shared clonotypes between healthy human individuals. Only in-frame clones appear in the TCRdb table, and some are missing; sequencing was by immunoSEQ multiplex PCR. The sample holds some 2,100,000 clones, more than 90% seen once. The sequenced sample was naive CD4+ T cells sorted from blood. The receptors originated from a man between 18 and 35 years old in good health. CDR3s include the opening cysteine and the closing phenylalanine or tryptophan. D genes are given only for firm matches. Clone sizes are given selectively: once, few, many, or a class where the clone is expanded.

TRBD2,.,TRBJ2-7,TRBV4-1,TGCGCCAGCAGCCAAGAGGTCGCTAGCGGCCTGAGCTCCTACGAGCAGTACTTC,CASSQEVASGLSSYEQYF
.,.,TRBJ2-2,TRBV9,TGTGCCAGCAGCGTAAGCGACCCGATTACAGGGTTCTCCGGGGAGCTGTTTTTT,CASSVSDPITGFSGELFF
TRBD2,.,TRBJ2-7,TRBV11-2,TGTGCCAGCACCCCTAGCGGGAGTCATTCCTACGAGCAGTACTTC,CASTPSGSHSYEQYF
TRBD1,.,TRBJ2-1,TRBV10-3,TGTGCCATCAGTGACCGTAGACAGGGGGGCAGCTCCTACAATGAGCAGTTCTTC,CAISDRRQGGSSYNEQFF
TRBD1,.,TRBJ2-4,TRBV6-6,TGTGCCAGCAGTTACGCCCGGGACAGACTTTACTTC,CASSYARDRLYF
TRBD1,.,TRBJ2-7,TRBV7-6,TGTGCCAGCAGCTTTCAACAGGGGGTGAACGAGCAGTACTTC,CASSFQQGVNEQYF
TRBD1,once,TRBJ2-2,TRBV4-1,TGCGCCAGCAGCCATAAGACAGGGGGCAACACCGGGGAGCTGTTTTTT,CASSHKTGGNTGELFF
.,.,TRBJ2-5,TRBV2,TGTGCCAGCAACCTTCTCCGAGGTGCGGAGACCCAGTACTTC,CASNLLRGAETQYF
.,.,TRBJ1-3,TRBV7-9,TGTGCCAGCAGCTTACAGCGGCTCGTGGCTGGAAACACCATATATTTT,CASSLQRLVAGNTIYF
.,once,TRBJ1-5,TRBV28,TGTGCCAGCAGTTTATCCTCTAGCAATCAGCCCCAGCATTTT,CASSLSSSNQPQHF
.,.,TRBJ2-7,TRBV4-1,TGCGCCAGCAGCCAAGATCGGGCAGGGTTGGGCTACGAGCAGTACTTC,CASSQDRAGLGYEQYF
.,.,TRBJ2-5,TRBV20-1,TGCAGTGCTAGATGGTTAGAGACCCAGTACTTC,CSARWLETQYF
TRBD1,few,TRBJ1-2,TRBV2,TGTGCCAGCAGCGACCGGGGGACAGCTAACTATGGCTACACCTTC,CASSDRGTANYGYTF
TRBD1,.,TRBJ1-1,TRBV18,TGTGCCAGCTTAGGGACAGGGAGGTCCACTGAAGCTTTCTTT,CASLGTGRSTEAFF
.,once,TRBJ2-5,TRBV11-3,TGTGCCAGCAGCAGAAACCAAGAGACCCAGTACTTC,CASSRNQETQYF
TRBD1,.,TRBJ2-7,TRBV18,TGTGCCAGCTCCCCCACGACAGGGCTCGAGCAGTACTTC,CASSPTTGLEQYF
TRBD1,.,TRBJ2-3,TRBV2,TGTGCCAGCAGCGTTACAGGGGGCGAGGATACGCAGTATTTT,CASSVTGGEDTQYF
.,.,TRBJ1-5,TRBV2,TGTGCCAGTACCGACCTCTCGGAGCCCCAGCATTTT,CASTDLSEPQHF
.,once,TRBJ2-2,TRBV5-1,TGCGCCAGCAGGTCGACCGGGACTGTTAACACCGGGGAGCTGTTTTTT,CASRSTGTVNTGELFF
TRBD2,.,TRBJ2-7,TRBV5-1,TGCGCCAGCAGCTTGGAGACTAGCGGGTACTACGAGCAGTACTTC,CASSLETSGYYEQYF
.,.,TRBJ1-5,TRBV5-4,TGTGCCAGCAGCTTGGATGGGGAACACAATCAGCCCCAGCATTTT,CASSLDGEHNQPQHF
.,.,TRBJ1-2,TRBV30,TGTGCCGGGACTGGAGCGGCAGGGAATAACTATGGCTACACCTTC,CAGTGAAGNNYGYTF
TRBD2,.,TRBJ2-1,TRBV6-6,TGTGCCAGCAGTCCTAGACTAGCTCCCTACAATGAGCAGTTCTTC,CASSPRLAPYNEQFF
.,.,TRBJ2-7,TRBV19,TGTGCCAGTAGTCGTACGAGCAACGCATACGAGCAGTACTTC,CASSRTSNAYEQYF
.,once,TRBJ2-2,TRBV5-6,TGTGCCAGCAGCTTGAGGCACACCGGGGAGCTGTTTTTT,CASSLRHTGELFF
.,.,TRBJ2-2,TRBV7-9,TGTGCCAGCAGCCATCTCCGTCCGGGAGCTAACACCGGGGAGCTGTTTTTT,CASSHLRPGANTGELFF
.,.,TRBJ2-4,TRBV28,TGTGCCAGCAGTCCCACGGGACTTCCATCCGTTCAGTACTTC,CASSPTGLPSVQYF
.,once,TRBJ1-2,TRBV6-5,TGTGCCAGCAGTTACAAGCGGGACAACTATGGCTACACCTTC,CASSYKRDNYGYTF
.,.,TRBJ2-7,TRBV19,TGTGCCAGTAGTATATCAGGGCCCCACGAGCAGTACTTC,CASSISGPHEQYF
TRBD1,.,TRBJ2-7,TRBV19,TGTGCCAGTAGGCCCGACAGGGGAAGCCACGAGCAGTACTTC,CASRPDRGSHEQYF
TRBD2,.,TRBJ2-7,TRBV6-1,TGTGCCAGCAGTGACTGGGGGACTAGCGGGAGCTACGAGCAGTACTTC,CASSDWGTSGSYEQYF
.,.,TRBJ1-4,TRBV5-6,TGTGCCAGCAGCTTGGCAGGGATCGAAAAACTGTTTTTT,CASSLAGIEKLFF
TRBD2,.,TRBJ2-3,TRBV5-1,TGCGCCAGCAGCTTGGATCTAGCGGGGGCTGCGGAGCAGTATTTT,CASSLDLAGAAEQYF
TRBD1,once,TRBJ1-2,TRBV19,TGTGCCAGTAGCGGACAGGGGAACTATGGCTACACCTTC,CASSGQGNYGYTF
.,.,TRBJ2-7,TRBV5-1,TGCGCCAGCAGCCCAGGGGTCCCAGGCGAGCAGTACTTC,CASSPGVPGEQYF
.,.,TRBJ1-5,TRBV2,TGTGCCAGCAGCGACATTTCTAGCAATCAGCCCCAGCATTTT,CASSDISSNQPQHF
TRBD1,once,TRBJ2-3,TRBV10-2,TGCGCCAGCAGTGCCAGGGGGCAAGATACGCAGTATTTT,CASSARGQDTQYF
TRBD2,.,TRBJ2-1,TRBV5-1,TGCGCCAGCAGCCCGTCTAGCGGCTCCTACAATGAGCAGTTCTTC,CASSPSSGSYNEQFF
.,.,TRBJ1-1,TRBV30,TGTGCCTGGAGCGGATTGAACACTGAAGCTTTCTTT,CAWSGLNTEAFF
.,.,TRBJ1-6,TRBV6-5,TGTGCCAGCAGTTCCGGACAGAAAGATAATTCACCCCTCCACTTT,CASSSGQKDNSPLHF
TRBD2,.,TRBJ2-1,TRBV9,TGTGCCAGCAGCGTAGGGCCTAGCGGGGGGGCAAATGAGCAGTTCTTC,CASSVGPSGGANEQFF
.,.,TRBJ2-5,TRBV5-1,TGCGCCAGCAGCTTGGCCTCGGGAGAGACCCAGTACTTC,CASSLASGETQYF
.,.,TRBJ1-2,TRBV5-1,TGCGCCAGCAGCTTGGTTGCCGGGGGCTACGGCTACACCTTC,CASSLVAGGYGYTF
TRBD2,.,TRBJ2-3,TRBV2,TGTGCCAGCCGCAGTTGGACTAGCTTTAGCACAGATACGCAGTATTTT,CASRSWTSFSTDTQYF
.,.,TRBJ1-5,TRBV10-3,TGTGCCATCAGTGCTGGACCTTCGGGGGGCAATCAGCCCCAGCATTTT,CAISAGPSGGNQPQHF
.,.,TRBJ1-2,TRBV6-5,TGTGCCAGCAGGACGTTGGGGTATGGCTACACCTTC,CASRTLGYGYTF
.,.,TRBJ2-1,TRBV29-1,TGCAGCGTTGAAGAGGGAATAGGCGGGTTCTTC,CSVEEGIGGFF
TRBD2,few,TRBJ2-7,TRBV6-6,TGTGCCAGCAGTGACCCCCGTAGCGGGAACGAGCAGTACTTC,CASSDPRSGNEQYF
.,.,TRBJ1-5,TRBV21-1,TGTGCCAGCAGCAAAGGACGGCGAAGGGGCCCCCAGCATTTT,CASSKGRRRGPQHF
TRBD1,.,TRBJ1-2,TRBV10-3,TGTGCCATCAGTGAGGCGGGACAGGGGGCGCCCGGCTATGGCTACACCTTC,CAISEAGQGAPGYGYTF
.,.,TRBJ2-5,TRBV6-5,TGTGCCACCAAGACACCCGGGGATGAGACCCAGTACTTC,CATKTPGDETQYF
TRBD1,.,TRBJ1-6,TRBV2,TGTGCCAGCAGTGAGCGGGACAGCTATAATTCACCCCTCCACTTT,CASSERDSYNSPLHF